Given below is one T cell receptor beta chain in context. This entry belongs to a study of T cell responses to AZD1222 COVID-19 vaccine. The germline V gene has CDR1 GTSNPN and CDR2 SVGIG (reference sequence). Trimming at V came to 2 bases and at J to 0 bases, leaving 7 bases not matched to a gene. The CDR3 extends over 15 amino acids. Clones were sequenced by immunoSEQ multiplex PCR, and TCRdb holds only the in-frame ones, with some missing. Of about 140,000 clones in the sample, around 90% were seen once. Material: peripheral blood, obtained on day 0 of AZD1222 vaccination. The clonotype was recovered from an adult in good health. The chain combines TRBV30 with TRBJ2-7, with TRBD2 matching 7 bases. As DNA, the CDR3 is TGTGCCTGGAGTTTTAGCGGGTCCCTCTCCTACGAGCAGTACTTC. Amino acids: CAWSFSGSLSYEQYF.